This T cell receptor (beta chain) was observed in a study of blood T cell repertoires in COVID-19. Across the study: Nucleic acid was either cDNA or gDNA, and it came from T cells, B-cell-depleted T cells, or PBMCs.

Generated by immunoSEQ multiplex PCR, the TCRdb table keeps only in-frame clones and is missing some. The sample holds roughly 400,000 clones, 90% seen once. All enrollees were about 18 to 90 years old and from 24 US areas. Participant-reported clinical history was the basis for cohort assignment. Worth noting for this clone: The sample contains more than one DNA sequence encoding this CDR3.

Trimming removed 1 base from V and 3 bases from J, with 7 bases in between. The CDR3 has 14 amino acids. Germline CDR1 and CDR2: SGHRS and YFSETQ. The clonotype originates from a man between 18 and 35 years old who had recovered from COVID-19. The V gene is TRBV5-1, the J gene TRBJ1-4; D is unclear. The source material was PBMCs or T cells enriched from blood (not recorded which). The CDR3 region has the DNA TGCGCCAGCAGCTTGACGGGGTCTAATGAAAAACTGTTTTTT. It translates to CASSLTGSNEKLFF.